The clone carrying this TCR beta chain was seen more than once but under ten times. Preparation of the TCRbeta library was carried out with unique molecular identifiers. In TCRdb, the PCR reads were re-called with MiXCR into one record per CDR3 protein. The sample has about 440,000 distinct CDR3 sequences, over 40% seen once. The data derive from a study of T-cell reconstitution after alpha-beta-depleted transplantation in children. The CDR3 sequence is 16 residues long. The germline V gene has CDR1 MNHEY and CDR2 SVGAGI. The V end lost 3 bases, the J end lost 3 bases, and 17 bases lay between the germline ends.

The receptor comes from a girl aged 2-15 years with aplastic anemia, due to receive a stem cell transplant. The chain links TRBV6-5 to TRBJ1-2; D possibly corresponds to TRBD1 (6 bases). This specimen was PBMCs, taken before TCRalphabeta/CD19-depleted stem cell transplant. The CDR3 DNA is TGTGCCAGCAGTTATTCCCGACAGGAACCTCACTATGGCTACACCTTC. Translation gives CASSYSRQEPHYGYTF.